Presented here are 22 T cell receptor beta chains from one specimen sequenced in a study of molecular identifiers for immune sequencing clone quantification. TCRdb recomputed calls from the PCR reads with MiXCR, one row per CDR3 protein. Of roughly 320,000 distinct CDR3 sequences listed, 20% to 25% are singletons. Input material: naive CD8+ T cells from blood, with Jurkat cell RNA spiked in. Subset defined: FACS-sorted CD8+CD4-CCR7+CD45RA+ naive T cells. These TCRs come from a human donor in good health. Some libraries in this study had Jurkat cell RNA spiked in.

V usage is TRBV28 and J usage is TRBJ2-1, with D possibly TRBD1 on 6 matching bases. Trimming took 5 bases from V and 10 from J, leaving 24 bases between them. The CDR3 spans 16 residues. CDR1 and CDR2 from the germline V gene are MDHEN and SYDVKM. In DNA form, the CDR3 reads TGTGCCAGCAGTGGCAGTGACGGGACACCCGCGAGGGAGCAGTTCTTC. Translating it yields CASSGSDGTPAREQFF.

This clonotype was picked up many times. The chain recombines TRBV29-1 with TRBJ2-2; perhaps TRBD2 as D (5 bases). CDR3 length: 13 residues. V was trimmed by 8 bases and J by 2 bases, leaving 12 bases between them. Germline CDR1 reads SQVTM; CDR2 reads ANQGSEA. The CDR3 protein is CSLIEGNTGELFF. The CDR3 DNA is TGCAGCCTCATTGAGGGTAACACCGGGGAGCTGTTTTTT.

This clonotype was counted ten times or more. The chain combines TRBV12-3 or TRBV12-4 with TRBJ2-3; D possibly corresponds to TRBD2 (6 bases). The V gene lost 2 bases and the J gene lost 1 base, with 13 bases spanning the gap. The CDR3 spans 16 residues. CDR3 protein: CASSLYMAGRTDTQYF. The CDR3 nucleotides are TGTGCCAGCAGTTTATATATGGCGGGGCGCACAGATACGCAGTATTTT.

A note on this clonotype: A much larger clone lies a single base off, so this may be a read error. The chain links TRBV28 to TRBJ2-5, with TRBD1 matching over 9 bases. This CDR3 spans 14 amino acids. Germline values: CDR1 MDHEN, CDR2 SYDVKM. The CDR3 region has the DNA TGTGCCAGCACCACAGGGGGCTGGAGCGAGACCAAGTACTTC. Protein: CASTTGGWSETKYF. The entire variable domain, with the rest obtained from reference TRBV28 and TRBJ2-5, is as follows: DVKVTQSSRYLVKRTGEKVFLECVQDMDHENMFWYRQDPGLGLRLIYFSYDVKMKEKGDIPEGYSVSREKKERFSLILESASTNQTSMYLCASTTGGWSETKYFGPGTRLLVL.

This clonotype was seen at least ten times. The CDR3 DNA reads as TGTGCCAGTAGTAATCCGGGAGAAGACATTCAGTACTTC. This sequence encodes CASSNPGEDIQYF. This chain joins TRBV19 and TRBJ2-4; TRBD2 might be the D (6 bases). Germline CDR1 LNHDA, CDR2 SQIVND (reference sequence). The CDR3 sequence is 13 residues long. Trimming removed 4 bases at V and 8 bases at J, with 12 bases between.

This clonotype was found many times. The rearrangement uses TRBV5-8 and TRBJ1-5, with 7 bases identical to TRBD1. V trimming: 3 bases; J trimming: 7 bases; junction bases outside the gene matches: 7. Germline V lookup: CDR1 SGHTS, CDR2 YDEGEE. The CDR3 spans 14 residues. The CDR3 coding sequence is TGTGCCAGCAGCTACCGGGACAGTGGCCAGCCCCAGCATTTT. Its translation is CASSYRDSGQPQHF. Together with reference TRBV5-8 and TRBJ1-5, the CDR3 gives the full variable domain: EAGVTQSPTHLIKTRGQQATLRCSPISGHTSVYWYQQALGLGLQFLLWYDEGEERNRGNFPPRFSGRQFPNYSSELNVNALELEDSALYLCASSYRDSGQPQHFGDGTRLSIL.

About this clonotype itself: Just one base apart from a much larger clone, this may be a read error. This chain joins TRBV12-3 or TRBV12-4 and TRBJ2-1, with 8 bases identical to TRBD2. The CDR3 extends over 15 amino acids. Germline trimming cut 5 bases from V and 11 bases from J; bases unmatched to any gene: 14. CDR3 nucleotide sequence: TGTGCCAGCAGTAGAAGCGGGGGCACCTTTAATAAGCAGTTCTTC. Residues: CASSRSGGTFNKQFF.

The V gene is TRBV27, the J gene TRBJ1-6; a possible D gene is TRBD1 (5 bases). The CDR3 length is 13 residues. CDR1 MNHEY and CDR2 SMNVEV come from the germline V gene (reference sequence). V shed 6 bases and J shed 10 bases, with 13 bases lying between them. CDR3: CASRLGTASPLHF. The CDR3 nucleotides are TGTGCCAGCAGGCTAGGGACTGCCTCACCCCTCCACTTT.

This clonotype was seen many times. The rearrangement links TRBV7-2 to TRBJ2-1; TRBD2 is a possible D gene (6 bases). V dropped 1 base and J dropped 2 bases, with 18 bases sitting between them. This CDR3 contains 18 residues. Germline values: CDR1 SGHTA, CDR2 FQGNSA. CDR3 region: CASSLGSVSGGTYNEQFF. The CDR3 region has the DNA TGTGCCAGCAGCTTAGGGTCCGTGTCTGGCGGGACCTACAATGAGCAGTTCTTC.

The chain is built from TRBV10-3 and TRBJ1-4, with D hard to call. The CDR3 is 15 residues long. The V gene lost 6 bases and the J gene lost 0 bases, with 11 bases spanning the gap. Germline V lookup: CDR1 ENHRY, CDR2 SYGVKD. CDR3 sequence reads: CAIRGYWTTNEKLFF. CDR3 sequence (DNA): TGTGCCATCAGGGGATACTGGACAACTAATGAAAAACTGTTTTTT.

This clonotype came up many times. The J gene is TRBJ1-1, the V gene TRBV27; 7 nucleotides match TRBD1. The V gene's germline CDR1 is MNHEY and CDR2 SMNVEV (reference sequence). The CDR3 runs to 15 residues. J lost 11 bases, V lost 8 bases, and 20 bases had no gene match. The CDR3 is CASSTDRDPQERAFF. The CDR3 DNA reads TGTGCCAGCTCCACCGACAGGGATCCTCAAGAGCGGGCTTTCTTT.

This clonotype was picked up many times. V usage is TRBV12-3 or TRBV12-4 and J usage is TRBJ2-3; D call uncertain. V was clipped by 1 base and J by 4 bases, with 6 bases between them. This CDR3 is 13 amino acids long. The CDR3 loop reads CASSLGIPDTQYF. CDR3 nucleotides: TGTGCCAGCAGTTTAGGGATCCCAGATACGCAGTATTTT.

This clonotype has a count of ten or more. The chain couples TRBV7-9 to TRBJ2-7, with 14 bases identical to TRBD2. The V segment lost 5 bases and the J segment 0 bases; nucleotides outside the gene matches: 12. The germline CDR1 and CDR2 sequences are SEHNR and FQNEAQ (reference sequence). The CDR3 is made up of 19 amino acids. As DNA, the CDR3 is TGTGCCAGCAGCCCGAAGTTGGGACTAGCGGGAGACTCCTCCTACGAGCAGTACTTC. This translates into CASSPKLGLAGDSSYEQYF.

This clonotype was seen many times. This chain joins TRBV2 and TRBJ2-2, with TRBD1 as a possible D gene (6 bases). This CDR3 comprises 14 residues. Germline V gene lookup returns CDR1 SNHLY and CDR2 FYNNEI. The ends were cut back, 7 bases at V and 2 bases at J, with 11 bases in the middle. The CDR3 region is CASTWGLNTGELFF. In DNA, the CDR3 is TGTGCCAGCACGTGGGGGCTTAACACCGGGGAGCTGTTTTTT.

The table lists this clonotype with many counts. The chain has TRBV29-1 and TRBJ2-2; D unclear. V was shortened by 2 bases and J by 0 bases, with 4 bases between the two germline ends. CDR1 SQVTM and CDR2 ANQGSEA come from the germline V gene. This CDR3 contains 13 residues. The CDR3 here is CSVETSNTGELFF. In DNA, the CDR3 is TGCAGCGTTGAAACCTCGAACACCGGGGAGCTGTTTTTT.

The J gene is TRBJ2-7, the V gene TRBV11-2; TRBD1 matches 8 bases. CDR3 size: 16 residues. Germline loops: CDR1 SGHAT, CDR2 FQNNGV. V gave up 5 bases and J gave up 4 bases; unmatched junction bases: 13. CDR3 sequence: CASSPGTGILGYEQYF. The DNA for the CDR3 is TGTGCCAGCAGCCCAGGGACAGGAATCCTGGGGTACGAGCAGTACTTC. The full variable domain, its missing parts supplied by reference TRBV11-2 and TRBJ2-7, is EAGVAQSPRYKIIEKRQSVAFWCNPISGHATLYWYQQILGQGPKLLIQFQNNGVVDDSQLPKDRFSAERLKGVDSTLKIQPAKLEDSAVYLCASSPGTGILGYEQYFGPGTRLTVT.

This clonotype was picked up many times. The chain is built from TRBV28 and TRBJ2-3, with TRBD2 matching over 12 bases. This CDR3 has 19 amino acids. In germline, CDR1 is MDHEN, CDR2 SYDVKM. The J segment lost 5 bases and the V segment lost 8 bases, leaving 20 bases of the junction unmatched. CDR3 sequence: CASDSAPWTSGVRGDTQYF. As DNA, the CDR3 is TGTGCCAGCGACTCCGCACCCTGGACTAGCGGGGTGAGGGGAGATACGCAGTATTTT.

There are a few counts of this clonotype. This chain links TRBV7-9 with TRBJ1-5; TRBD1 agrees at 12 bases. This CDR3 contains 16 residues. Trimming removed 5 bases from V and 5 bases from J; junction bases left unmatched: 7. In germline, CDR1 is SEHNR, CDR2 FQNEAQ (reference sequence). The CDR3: CASSLGTGGYYQPQHF. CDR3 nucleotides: TGTGCCAGCAGCCTTGGGACAGGGGGCTATTATCAGCCCCAGCATTTT.

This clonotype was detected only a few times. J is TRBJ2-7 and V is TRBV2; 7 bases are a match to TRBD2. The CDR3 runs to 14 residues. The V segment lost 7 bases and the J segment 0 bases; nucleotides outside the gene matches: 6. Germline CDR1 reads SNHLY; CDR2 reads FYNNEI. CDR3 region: CASIAKRDSYEQYF. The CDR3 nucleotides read TGTGCCAGCATCGCAAAGCGGGACTCCTACGAGCAGTACTTC.

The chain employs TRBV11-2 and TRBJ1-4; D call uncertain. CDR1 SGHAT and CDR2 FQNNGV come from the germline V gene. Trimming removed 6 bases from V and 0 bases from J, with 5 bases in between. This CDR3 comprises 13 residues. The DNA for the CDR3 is TGTGCCAGCAGGGCTGCAACTAATGAAAAACTGTTTTTT. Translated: CASRAATNEKLFF.

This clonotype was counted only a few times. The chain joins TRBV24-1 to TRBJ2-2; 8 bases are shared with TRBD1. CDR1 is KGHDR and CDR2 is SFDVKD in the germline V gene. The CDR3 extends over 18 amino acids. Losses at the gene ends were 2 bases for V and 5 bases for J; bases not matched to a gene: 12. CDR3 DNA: TGTGCCACCAGTGATTCAAAGGGGCAGGGGGCTTTAACCGGGGAGCTGTTTTTT. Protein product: CATSDSKGQGALTGELFF.

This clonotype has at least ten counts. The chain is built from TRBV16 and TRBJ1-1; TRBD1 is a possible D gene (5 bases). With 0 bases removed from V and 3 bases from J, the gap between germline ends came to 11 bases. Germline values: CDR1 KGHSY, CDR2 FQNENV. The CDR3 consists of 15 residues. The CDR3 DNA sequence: TGTGCCAGCAGCCAATCGGCAGGGCCAGACACTGAAGCTTTCTTT. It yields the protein CASSQSAGPDTEAFF.